This T cell receptor (beta chain) emerged from a study of blood T cell repertoires in COVID-19. Only in-frame clones appear in the TCRdb table, and some are missing; sequencing was by immunoSEQ multiplex PCR. The table records under 300,000 clones, about 93% of them present only once. Allocation to cohorts depended on clinical history reported by the participants. Per germline, CDR1 LNHDA and CDR2 SQIVND (reference sequence). The CDR3 is made up of 15 amino acids. V lost 7 bases, J lost 1 base, and 9 bases stayed unmatched. The rearrangement links TRBV19 to TRBJ1-1; 7 bases line up with TRBD1. Sequenced input: PBMCs or T cells enriched from blood (not recorded which). The TCR comes from a woman aged 18-35 years who had recovered from COVID-19. The CDR3 spells CASNNWTGGNTEAFF. The CDR3 coding sequence is TGTGCCAGTAATAACTGGACAGGTGGGAACACTGAAGCTTTCTTT.